This T cell receptor (beta chain) appears in the sequencing data of a study of CD8 T cells in ankylosing spondylitis. Study findings and constraints: What appeared characteristic of ankylosing spondylitis blood was a TCR beta motif of several highly homologous variants.

This clonotype was found many times. The antigen remains unidentified. TCRdb re-derived calls from the 5' RACE reads in MiXCR, one entry per CDR3 protein. The table shows 500,000 to 650,000 distinct CDR3 sequences, with under 5.5% occurring only once. Germline CDR1 reads SGHVS; CDR2 reads FNYEAQ. CDR3 length equals 15 residues. The V and J ends lost 6 bases and 10 bases, in that order; junction bases with no gene match: 11. The sequence was obtained from a male donor with ankylosing spondylitis. The V gene is TRBV7-6, the J gene TRBJ1-6; 8 positions match TRBD1. Specimen: blood, either unsorted or a sorted T cell fraction (not recorded which). For the CDR3, the DNA is TGTGCCAGCAGGTCTCAGCAGGGGGCAGGATCACCCCTCCACTTT. Its translation is CASRSQQGAGSPLHF.